Listed here are 22 T cell receptor beta chains from one sample, sequenced in a study of T cell repertoires in ileal Crohn's disease. Sequenced by immunoSEQ multiplex PCR; TCRdb stores in-frame clones only, minus some. The sample consists of roughly 13,000 clones, over 80% of them appearing once. Sequenced sample: ileal tissue. Every receptor here comes from an adult with Crohn's disease.

The chain joins TRBV7-8 to TRBJ2-7, with D maybe TRBD1 (5 bases). This CDR3 has 14 amino acids. Germline V lookup: CDR1 SGHVS, CDR2 FQNEAQ. V lost 2 bases and J 3 bases, leaving 11 bases between the germline ends. In nucleotides, the CDR3 is TGTGCCAGCAGCTTAAGGGGTAAACACTACGAGCAGTACTTC. Amino acids: CASSLRGKHYEQYF.

The rearrangement joins TRBV7-6 to TRBJ2-7, with D perhaps matching TRBD1 (6 bases). The germline V gene has CDR1 SGHVS and CDR2 FNYEAQ. The V end was cut by 5 bases, the J end by 2 bases, with 10 bases between. This CDR3 is 13 amino acids long. CDR3: CASSKGQPYEQYF. CDR3 DNA sequence: TGTGCCAGCAGCAAGGGACAACCCTACGAGCAGTACTTC.

The rearrangement joins TRBV29-1 to TRBJ2-7; D might be TRBD1 (6 bases). Trimming took off 7 bases at V and 1 base at J, with 23 bases between the two ends. Germline CDR1 is SQVTM and CDR2 is ANQGSEA. This CDR3 region has 16 residues. This chain's CDR3 is CSAFFYRELGSYEQYF. The CDR3 coding sequence is TGCAGCGCGTTTTTTTACAGGGAACTGGGATCCTACGAGCAGTACTTC.

The chain links TRBV7-9 to TRBJ2-7; no clear D gene. Germline V gives CDR1 SEHNR, CDR2 FQNEAQ (reference sequence). This CDR3 spans 13 amino acids. Trimming cost V 3 bases and J 4 bases, with 10 bases left between them. The CDR3 reads CASSFPNEYEQYF. The CDR3, as DNA: TGTGCCAGCAGCTTCCCCAACGAGTACGAGCAGTACTTC.

V usage is TRBV11-2 and J usage is TRBJ2-2; 8 bases line up with TRBD2. Germline lookup yields CDR1 SGHAT and CDR2 FQNNGV. With V trimmed by 3 bases and J by 5 bases, 14 bases remained unmatched. The CDR3 is 18 residues long. The CDR3: CASSLGRSAGGWTGELFF. In DNA form, the CDR3 reads TGTGCCAGCAGCTTGGGGCGTTCGGCGGGGGGATGGACCGGGGAGCTGTTTTTT.

This sequence joins TRBV10-2 and TRBJ2-7, with 8 bases that match TRBD1. This CDR3 has 16 residues. The V segment lost 7 bases and the J segment 6 bases; nucleotides outside the gene matches: 17. The germline gives CDR1 WSHSY, CDR2 SAAADI. The CDR3 DNA reads as TGCGCCAGCAAATGGGGGCAGGGGGCGCTTTCTGGCGAGCAGTACTTC. Protein sequence: CASKWGQGALSGEQYF.

This clone was picked up a small number of times. The chain uses TRBV14 and TRBJ1-2; TRBD1 is a possible D gene (5 bases). V gave up 4 bases and J gave up 7 bases, with 13 bases separating them. There are 13 residues in the CDR3. The V gene's germline CDR1 is SGHDN and CDR2 FVKESK. The CDR3 DNA reads as TGTGCCAGCAGCCTAGACAGCGGGGGTGGCTACACCTTC. Translated: CASSLDSGGGYTF.

This clone was picked up one time. The chain carries TRBV7-3 and TRBJ2-1; 15 nucleotides match TRBD2. The CDR3 loop spans 16 amino acids. CDR1 SGHTA and CDR2 FQGTGA come from the germline V gene. The V and J ends lost 5 bases and 7 bases, in that order; junction bases with no gene match: 6. CDR3 amino acids: CASSLLGLAGGNEQFF. CDR3 nucleotide sequence: TGTGCCAGCAGCCTACTGGGACTAGCGGGAGGAAATGAGCAGTTCTTC. The full variable domain, rest sourced from reference TRBV7-3 and TRBJ2-1, is GAGVSQTPSNKVTEKGKYVELRCDPISGHTALYWYRQSLGQGPEFLIYFQGTGAADDSGLPNDRFFAVRPEGSVSTLKIQRTERGDSAVYLCASSLLGLAGGNEQFFGPGTRLTVL.

V is TRBV7-3 and J is TRBJ2-7; 9 bases agree with TRBD2. Germline assignment: CDR1 SGHTA and CDR2 FQGTGA. CDR3 length: 15 residues. J gave up 3 bases and V 6 bases, and 9 bases lay outside the gene matches. The CDR3 loop reads CASSLTSGPNYEQYF. DNA for the CDR3: TGTGCCAGCAGTTTGACTAGCGGTCCTAACTACGAGCAGTACTTC.

This clone was picked up one time. The chain has TRBV7-9 and TRBJ1-2; tentatively, D is TRBD1 (6 bases). Per germline, CDR1 SEHNR and CDR2 FQNEAQ (reference sequence). V lost 7 bases and J lost 8, with 14 bases in between. The length of the CDR3 is 12 residues. DNA of the CDR3: TGTGCCAGCACAGGGGAAAGGCGCGGCTACACCTTC. It codes for CASTGERRGYTF.

J is TRBJ2-2 and V is TRBV30; a weak D match, TRBD2 (6 bases). This CDR3 region has 13 residues. V was cut by 0 bases and J by 4 bases, with 6 bases left in between. Germline V CDR1 and CDR2: GTSNPN, SVGIG (reference sequence). In DNA, the CDR3 is TGTGCCTGGAGTGTCGGGGGCACCGGGGAGCTGTTTTTT. As protein: CAWSVGGTGELFF.

The V gene is TRBV9, the J gene TRBJ2-3; 9 positions agree with TRBD2. Germline loops: CDR1 SGDLS, CDR2 YYNGEE. CDR3 length: 14 residues. With V trimmed by 0 bases and J by 5 bases, 1 base remained unmatched. The CDR3 loop is CASSVATSGDTQYF. In DNA form, the CDR3 reads TGTGCCAGCAGCGTAGCGACTAGCGGAGATACGCAGTATTTT.

This clone was picked up a small number of times. This rearrangement joins TRBV28 to TRBJ1-3; 9 nucleotides line up with TRBD1. CDR1 MDHEN and CDR2 SYDVKM come from the germline V gene. CDR3 length: 21 residues. The junction had 21 bases not matched to a gene; V was cut back by 3 bases and J by 3 bases. CDR3 sequence: CASSLLLWDRARLRGGNTIYF. CDR3 nucleotide sequence: TGTGCCAGCAGTTTGTTGTTATGGGACAGGGCTAGATTGAGAGGTGGAAACACCATATATTTT.

This chain uses TRBV10-3 with TRBJ1-5, with 9 nucleotides matching TRBD1. Germline assignment: CDR1 ENHRY and CDR2 SYGVKD. The CDR3 consists of 13 residues. After removal of 10 bases from V and 5 bases from J, the junction contained 6 bases not matched to a gene. CDR3 in DNA: TGTGCCAGCGGACAGGGGAGAGATCAGCCCCAGCATTTT. Amino acid sequence: CASGQGRDQPQHF.

The gene calls are TRBV29-1 and TRBJ2-2, with 15 nucleotides matching TRBD2. The CDR3 is 15 amino acids. CDR1 is SQVTM and CDR2 is ANQGSEA in the germline V gene. The junction had 6 bases not matched to a gene; V was cut back by 5 bases and J by 8 bases. In nucleotides, the CDR3 is TGCAGCGTTAAAGGACTAGCGGGAGGGCCAGGGGAGCTGTTTTTT. This gives the protein CSVKGLAGGPGELFF.

This clone was recorded only once. This chain uses TRBV11-2 with TRBJ2-7; 9 bases are a match to TRBD2. Germline assignment: CDR1 SGHAT and CDR2 FQNNGV. J gave up 9 bases and V 4 bases, and 19 bases lay outside the gene matches. The CDR3 runs to 17 residues. CDR3 protein: CASSSGGLAGPGGVQYF. The DNA for the CDR3 is TGTGCCAGCAGCTCAGGGGGTCTAGCGGGACCCGGTGGCGTGCAGTACTTC.

The V and J genes are TRBV2 and TRBJ1-2; a possible D gene is TRBD1 (6 bases). V gave up 7 bases and J gave up 4 bases, with 13 bases separating them. Germline values: CDR1 SNHLY, CDR2 FYNNEI. The CDR3 covers 13 residues. The chain's CDR3 is CASNNGQLYGYTF. CDR3 DNA sequence: TGTGCCAGCAATAACGGACAGCTCTATGGCTACACCTTC.

Details on this clone: The DNA is omitted, as the CDR3 cannot be located on it reliably, and the CDR3 follows TCRdb's listing. V and J are TRBV6-1 and TRBJ1-5; the table gives TRBD1 as D, unverified against the DNA. CDR1 and CDR2 (germline): MNHNS, SASEGT. The CDR3 spans 14 residues, counting both ends. CDR3 in amino acids: CASSFLAEDQPQHF.

The rearrangement joins TRBV5-1 to TRBJ1-2; the match to TRBD1 covers 7 bases. J was trimmed by 8 bases and V by 0 bases; bases with no gene match: 7. Germline V CDR1 and CDR2: SGHRS, YFSETQ. The CDR3 is 14 residues long. CDR3 sequence: CASSLGADRRGYTF. The CDR3 DNA reads TGCGCCAGCAGCTTGGGTGCGGACAGGCGCGGCTACACCTTC.

The rearrangement uses TRBV9 and TRBJ1-4; D remains unclear. The V end lost 3 bases, the J end lost 7 bases, and 16 bases lay between the germline ends. In germline, CDR1 is SGDLS, CDR2 YYNGEE. This CDR3 is built from 15 residues. In DNA, the CDR3 is TGTGCCAGCAGCGAGGAGGAGAAAATAAGTGAAAAACTGTTTTTT. Translating it yields CASSEEEKISEKLFF.

This clone was seen a single time. The chain carries TRBV5-6 and TRBJ2-7; D perhaps matches TRBD1 (6 bases). This CDR3 has 13 residues. With 1 base removed from V and 3 bases from J, the gap between germline ends came to 8 bases. The germline gives CDR1 SGHDT, CDR2 YYEEEE. The CDR3 DNA sequence: TGTGCCAGCAGCTTGACAGGGTTCTACGAGCAGTACTTC. Protein: CASSLTGFYEQYF.

V is TRBV5-1 and J is TRBJ2-2, with TRBD2 matching 11 bases. Germline CDR1 reads SGHRS; CDR2 reads YFSETQ. This CDR3 spans 15 amino acids. J was trimmed by 4 bases and V by 4 bases; bases with no gene match: 3. CDR3 nucleotide sequence: TGCGCCAGCAGCCGACTAGCGGGAAGCACCGGGGAGCTGTTTTTT. As protein: CASSRLAGSTGELFF.